This entry concerns a single TCR beta chain. In the original analysis: Amplification from reference gene primers served as the basis for estimated nucleated cell counts. TCRdb's copy holds only in-frame clones and misses some; the assay was immunoSEQ multiplex PCR. The V and J calls and the clone size are those of that table, but D and trimming were determined from the DNA. The sample includes roughly 170,000 clones, more than 65% seen only once; the top ten take approximately 7.7%. This entry is derived from a study of blood T cell repertoires in COVID-19. Trimming removed 1 base at V and 5 bases at J, with 15 bases between. The CDR3 totals 15 residues. The germline CDR1 and CDR2 sequences are SGHAT and FQNNGV. The Seattle patients joined while their infection was active and were tracked longitudinally afterward.

Specimen: peripheral blood. The chain combines TRBV11-2 with TRBJ2-7, with D possibly being TRBD1 (6 bases). The TCR sequence derives from a woman aged 55 to 70 with COVID-19, enrolled during active disease. In DNA form, the CDR3 reads TGTGCCAGCAGCTTAGGAGGGAACAGGGCGAACGAGCAGTACGTC. Its translation is CASSLGGNRANEQYV.